This entry features one T cell receptor beta chain sequence. Its specificity is unknown. Method: immunoSEQ multiplex PCR; TCRdb's copy keeps in-frame clones and lacks some. Here the sample spans some 120,000 clones, 88% being singletons. Germline CDR1 is SGDLS and CDR2 is YYNGEE. V was clipped by 3 bases and J by 2 bases; unmatched bases: 8. This CDR3 is built from 15 residues. The sample comes from a study of cytomegalovirus exposure and HLA in healthy donors. Separate from the roughly 700-subject first cohort was the approximately 120-subject validation cohort, to which the donors belonged. Study-wide results and limits: Reportedly, diagnosis of cytomegalovirus status by the classifier showed high specificity and sensitivity. One later analysis, an examination of the 90 to 150 validation repertoires, found that first-cohort TCR clusters tended to co-occur in them. In vitro testing confirmed a few CMV-associated chains as specific for CMV antigens.

V usage is TRBV9 and J usage is TRBJ2-7, with 7 bases aligning to TRBD1. The sample consisted of PBMCs. The source is a man younger than 45 in good health and CMV-seronegative. The CDR3 loop reads CASSAIVGTAYEQYF. The DNA of the CDR3 is TGTGCCAGCAGCGCGATCGTCGGGACAGCCTACGAGCAGTACTTC.